These 25 T cell receptor beta chains were sequenced from one sample in a study of T-cell reconstitution after alpha-beta-depleted transplantation in children. Researchers prepared the TCRbeta library using unique molecular identifiers, the study reports. Using its own MiXCR run on the PCR reads, TCRdb lists one record per CDR3 protein. The sample lists some 840,000 distinct CDR3 sequences; approximately 15% were seen once. The sequenced sample was PBMCs, mostly from graft donor cells, obtained 360 days after TCRalphabeta/CD19-depleted stem cell transplant. The receptor source for this set is a male patient under 18 who had a stem cell transplant for acute lymphoblastic leukemia, so the T cells may come from the graft donor.

This clonotype was seen only a few times. At one end the junction does not follow the germline gene, possibly because of a read error. The V gene is TRBV5-5, the J gene TRBJ2-7, with 13 bases lining up with TRBD2. This CDR3 comprises 11 residues. The germline V gene has CDR1 SGHKS and CDR2 YYEKEE (reference sequence). The CDR3 DNA follows: TGTGCCAGCAGCGGACTAGCGGGAGATCACTTC. Residues: CASSGLAGDHF.

The chain is built from TRBV15 and TRBJ1-4, with D hard to call. V dropped 5 bases and J dropped 0 bases, with 10 bases sitting between them. This CDR3 comprises 15 residues. CDR1 and CDR2 from the germline V gene are LNHNV and YYDKDF (reference sequence). CDR3 loop: CATSVSRSTNEKLFF. As DNA, the CDR3 is TGTGCCACCAGCGTCAGCAGATCAACTAATGAAAAACTGTTTTTT. The whole variable domain, filled in from reference TRBV15 and TRBJ1-4, reads DAMVIQNPRYQVTQFGKPVTLSCSQTLNHNVMYWYQQKSSQAPKLLFHYYDKDFNNEADTPDNFQSRRPNTSFCFLDIRSPGLGDTAMYLCATSVSRSTNEKLFFGSGTQLSVL.

The table lists this clonotype with a few counts. The V call is TRBV4-1, the J call TRBJ2-7, with 7 bases lining up with TRBD2. This CDR3 is 16 amino acids long. Germline trimming cut 4 bases from V and 2 bases from J; bases unmatched to any gene: 11. Germline values: CDR1 MGHRA, CDR2 YSYEKL. The CDR3 loop reads CASSPVKAGIAYEQYF. The DNA of the CDR3 is TGCGCCAGCAGCCCCGTGAAAGCGGGAATCGCCTACGAGCAGTACTTC.

This sequence joins TRBV10-2 and TRBJ2-2; D possibly corresponds to TRBD2 (6 bases). Trimming cost V 6 bases and J 0 bases, with 11 bases left between them. The CDR3 is made up of 15 amino acids. The germline V gene encodes CDR1 WSHSY and CDR2 SAAADI. DNA of the CDR3: TGCGCCAGCAGGGTTAGCGGCTCGAACACCGGGGAGCTGTTTTTT. It specifies CASRVSGSNTGELFF.

This clonotype showed up just once. This chain uses TRBV25-1 with TRBJ2-4; D might be TRBD2 (6 bases). The length of the CDR3 is 13 residues. The germline V gene has CDR1 MGHDK and CDR2 SYGVNS. Trimming cost V 7 bases and J 3 bases, with 10 bases left between them. This CDR3 is CASTQGGKNIQYF. The CDR3 nucleotides are TGTGCCAGCACCCAGGGAGGCAAAAACATTCAGTACTTC. The complete variable domain, with remaining parts taken from reference TRBV25-1 and TRBJ2-4, reads EADIYQTPRYLVIGTGKKITLECSQTMGHDKMYWYQQDPGMELHLIHYSYGVNSTEKGDLSSESTVSRIRTEHFPLTLESARPSHTSQYLCASTQGGKNIQYFGAGTRLSVL.

This clonotype has a handful of counts. This chain links TRBV6-5 with TRBJ2-3; no reliable D call. Germline-derived CDR1 and CDR2 are MNHEY and SVGAGI. V lost 3 bases and J lost 2, with 12 bases in between. The CDR3 consists of 15 residues. CDR3 sequence (DNA): TGTGCCAGCAGTTATACACAAGCCCTCACAGATACGCAGTATTTT. It translates to CASSYTQALTDTQYF.

The sample holds a few counts of this clonotype. This chain links TRBV5-1 with TRBJ2-1; 10 nucleotides match TRBD2. V trimming: 0 bases; J trimming: 6 bases; junction bases outside the gene matches: 3. The CDR3 runs to 15 residues. Germline V gives CDR1 SGHRS, CDR2 YFSETQ. Here the CDR3 reads CASSLASGRANEQFF. CDR3 DNA: TGCGCCAGCAGCTTGGCCAGCGGGAGGGCCAATGAGCAGTTCTTC.

The sample holds a few counts of this clonotype. This rearrangement joins TRBV4-1 to TRBJ2-1; 10 bases are shared with TRBD2. J gave up 5 bases and V 8 bases, and 12 bases lay outside the gene matches. The CDR3 totals 16 residues. CDR1 MGHRA and CDR2 YSYEKL come from the germline V gene. CDR3 DNA sequence: TGCGCCAGCTGGGGACCCGGGACTAGCGCCAACAATGAGCAGTTCTTC. Translation gives CASWGPGTSANNEQFF.

The chain joins TRBV5-1 to TRBJ2-3, with 7 bases matching TRBD1. Germline loops: CDR1 SGHRS, CDR2 YFSETQ. There are 16 residues in the CDR3. The ends lost 1 base at V and 4 bases at J; junction bases unmatched: 9. CDR3 in amino acids: CASSLQDPGGPDTQYF. DNA of the CDR3: TGCGCCAGCAGCTTGCAGGACCCAGGGGGTCCAGATACGCAGTATTTT.

The chain recombines TRBV7-2 with TRBJ2-5; TRBD1 aligns across 8 bases. CDR1 is SGHTA, CDR2 FQGNSA, per germline. The trim removed 5 bases at V and 7 bases at J, leaving 9 bases unmatched. This CDR3 has 14 amino acids. The CDR3 nucleotides are TGTGCCAGCAGCAACCCGGACAGGGTCCCGACCCAGTACTTC. Amino acid sequence: CASSNPDRVPTQYF.

The J gene is TRBJ2-3, the V gene TRBV4-1; 11 nucleotides line up with TRBD2. This CDR3 is 17 amino acids long. CDR1 MGHRA and CDR2 YSYEKL come from the germline V gene. The V gene end was trimmed by 3 bases and the J gene end by 0 bases; junction bases not matched to a gene: 5. This CDR3 is CASSHAGLADSTDTQYF. Written as DNA, the CDR3 is TGCGCCAGCAGCCACGCGGGACTAGCGGATAGCACAGATACGCAGTATTTT.

This chain connects TRBV20-1 to TRBJ2-7, with D perhaps matching TRBD2 (5 bases). Trimming took off 5 bases at V and 0 bases at J, with 17 bases between the two ends. Germline CDR1 and CDR2: DFQATT and SNEGSKA (reference sequence). The CDR3 length is 15 residues. The CDR3 region is CSAPPGTGSSYEQYF. The CDR3 DNA is TGCAGTGCTCCCCCCGGCACGGGGAGCTCCTACGAGCAGTACTTC.

The chain joins TRBV18 to TRBJ2-1; TRBD2 aligns across 10 bases. The CDR3 runs 15 residues. The germline CDR1 and CDR2 sequences are KGHSH and LQKENI. With 8 bases clipped from V and 6 bases from J, the junction kept 10 bases outside the gene matches. CDR3 DNA: TGTGCCAGCGCGCAATCAGCGGGAGGGCCCAATGAGCAGTTCTTC. This gives the protein CASAQSAGGPNEQFF. The whole variable domain, remainder taken from reference TRBV18 and TRBJ2-1, is NAGVMQNPRHLVRRRGQEARLRCSPMKGHSHVYWYRQLPEEGLKFMVYLQKENIIDESGMPKERFSAEFPKEGPSILRIQQVVRGDSAAYFCASAQSAGGPNEQFFGPGTRLTVL.

This clonotype turned up a few times. The chain recombines TRBV5-1 with TRBJ2-1; possibly TRBD2 for D (6 bases). V was shortened by 0 bases and J by 15 bases, with 19 bases between the two germline ends. CDR3 size: 14 residues. Germline V gene sequence: CDR1 SGHRS, CDR2 YFSETQ. CDR3 protein: CASSLAPDYNEGFF. In DNA form, the CDR3 reads TGCGCCAGCAGCTTGGCGCCGGACTACAATGAGGGGTTCTTC.

In this sample, this clonotype turned up a few times. The genes are TRBV6-5 and TRBJ2-7; 9 bases align to TRBD2. CDR3 length: 15 amino acids. V lost 5 bases, J lost 4 bases, and 9 bases stayed unmatched. Germline V gives CDR1 MNHEY, CDR2 SVGAGI. This CDR3 reads CASSNPTSGYYEQYF. The CDR3 DNA follows: TGTGCCAGCAGTAACCCGACTAGCGGATATTACGAGCAGTACTTC.

This clonotype was observed a few times. The chain couples TRBV7-6 to TRBJ2-1; TRBD2 agrees at 7 bases. Germline CDR1 is SGHVS and CDR2 is FNYEAQ. The V and J ends lost 5 bases and 2 bases, in that order; junction bases with no gene match: 15. The CDR3 totals 18 residues. CDR3 nucleotide sequence: TGTGCCAGCAGCGCCCGAGATGCGCGGGAGTCCCCCTACAATGAGCAGTTCTTC. Translation gives CASSARDARESPYNEQFF.

There are a few counts of this clonotype. V gene TRBV5-1 combines with J gene TRBJ2-7; the D gene could be TRBD1 or TRBD2 (6 bases each). The CDR3 runs 17 residues. V was cut by 3 bases and J by 2 bases, with 21 bases left in between. In germline, CDR1 is SGHRS, CDR2 YFSETQ. The DNA of the CDR3 is TGCGCCAGCAGCTCAGGGGTACCGGGGCTAGCGACCTACGAGCAGTACTTC. Protein product: CASSSGVPGLATYEQYF.

This clonotype has more than one count but fewer than ten. This chain uses TRBV19 with TRBJ2-7; D gene uncertain. Trimming shortened V by 3 bases and J by 0 bases, and 9 bases separated the two germline ends. The CDR3 spans 14 residues. CDR1 is LNHDA and CDR2 is SQIVND in the germline V gene (reference sequence). The CDR3, as DNA: TGTGCCAGTAGTATGAGTGGTTCCTCCTACGAGCAGTACTTC. Translated: CASSMSGSSYEQYF.

This clonotype came up many times. V usage is TRBV5-1 and J usage is TRBJ2-3; TRBD2 might be the D (6 bases). The germline V gene has CDR1 SGHRS and CDR2 YFSETQ. V was clipped by 4 bases and J by 4 bases, with 19 bases between them. The CDR3 covers 16 residues. CDR3 DNA: TGCGCCAGCAGCGCGGGACTCAGTGTCGGATCAGATACGCAGTATTTT. This translates into CASSAGLSVGSDTQYF.

The sample holds a few counts of this clonotype. V is TRBV12-3 or TRBV12-4 and J is TRBJ2-7, with TRBD1 matching 7 bases. J was trimmed by 2 bases and V by 5 bases; bases with no gene match: 12. This CDR3 is 16 amino acids long. CDR3 protein: CASSPYPGTVTYEQYF. Here the CDR3 DNA reads TGTGCCAGCAGTCCGTATCCCGGGACAGTTACCTACGAGCAGTACTTC.

The V call is TRBV12-3 or TRBV12-4, the J call TRBJ2-2; 10 bases fit TRBD1. The CDR3 sequence is 17 residues long. V lost 2 bases and J lost 8; bases outside the gene matches: 11. The CDR3 DNA sequence: TGTGCCAGCAGTTTATTTTGGGACAGGGGAAATATGGGGGAGCTGTTTTTT. It specifies CASSLFWDRGNMGELFF.

V gene TRBV5-1 combines with J gene TRBJ2-7; either TRBD1 or TRBD2 may supply D (5 bases each). The V gene lost 4 bases and the J gene lost 10 bases, with 27 bases spanning the gap. Germline CDR1 and CDR2: SGHRS and YFSETQ. The CDR3 extends over 16 amino acids. The CDR3 bases are TGCGCCAGCAGCCTAACCGGGGCGAACACCACTCCGCAACAGTACTTC. This encodes CASSLTGANTTPQQYF.

This clonotype has more than one count but fewer than ten. The rearrangement joins TRBV7-6 to TRBJ2-7; 7 nucleotides line up with TRBD2. The V gene end was trimmed by 3 bases and the J gene end by 6 bases; junction bases not matched to a gene: 11. The CDR3 length is 15 residues. The germline V gene has CDR1 SGHVS and CDR2 FNYEAQ. The CDR3 sequence is CASSLGGAGNFEQYF. The DNA of the CDR3 is TGTGCCAGCAGCTTGGGGGGAGCGGGAAATTTCGAGCAGTACTTC.

The count of this clonotype is one. The chain is built from TRBV11-2 and TRBJ1-3, with TRBD1 as a possible D gene (6 bases). The V gene's germline CDR1 is SGHAT and CDR2 FQNNGV. CDR3 size: 18 residues. V shed 3 bases and J shed 0 bases, with 18 bases lying between them. The CDR3: CASSFPTGPLDSGNTIYF. In DNA form, the CDR3 reads TGTGCCAGCAGCTTTCCGACAGGACCACTCGACTCTGGAAACACCATATATTTT.

A few counts support this clonotype. The chain employs TRBV5-1 and TRBJ2-7; 11 nucleotides match TRBD2. The V and J ends lost 5 bases and 3 bases, in that order; junction bases with no gene match: 10. CDR3 size: 16 residues. The germline V gene has CDR1 SGHRS and CDR2 YFSETQ. This chain's CDR3 is CASSSASGRRNYEQYF. As DNA, the CDR3 is TGCGCCAGCAGTAGTGCTAGCGGGAGGCGTAACTACGAGCAGTACTTC.